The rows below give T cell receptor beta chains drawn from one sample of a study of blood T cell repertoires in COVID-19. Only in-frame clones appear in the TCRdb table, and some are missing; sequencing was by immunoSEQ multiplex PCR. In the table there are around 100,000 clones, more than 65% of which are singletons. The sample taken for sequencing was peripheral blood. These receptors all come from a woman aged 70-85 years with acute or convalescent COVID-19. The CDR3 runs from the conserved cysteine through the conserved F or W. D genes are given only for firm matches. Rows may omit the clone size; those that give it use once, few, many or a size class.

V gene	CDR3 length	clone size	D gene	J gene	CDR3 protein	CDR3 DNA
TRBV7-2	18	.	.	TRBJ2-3	CASSLTFSDYHSTDTQYF	TGTGCCAGCAGCTTAACTTTCAGCGACTACCATAGCACAGATACGCAGTATTTT
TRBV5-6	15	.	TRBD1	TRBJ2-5	CASSLGDRSIETQYF	TGTGCCAGCAGCTTGGGGGACAGGTCGATAGAGACCCAGTACTTC
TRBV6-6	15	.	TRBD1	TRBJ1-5	CASTTPGQLNQPQHF	TGTGCCAGCACAACTCCGGGACAGCTCAATCAGCCCCAGCATTTT
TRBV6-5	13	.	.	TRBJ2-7	CASREGPYGEQYF	TGTGCCAGCAGGGAGGGCCCCTACGGGGAGCAGTACTTC
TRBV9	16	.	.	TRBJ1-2	CASSVVPDLANYGYTF	TGTGCCAGCAGCGTAGTTCCAGATCTAGCTAACTATGGCTACACCTTC
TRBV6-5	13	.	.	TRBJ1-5	CASSRTENQPQHF	TGTGCCAGCAGCCGGACAGAAAATCAGCCCCAGCATTTT
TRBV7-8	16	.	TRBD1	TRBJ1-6	CASSSGQGEYNSPLHF	TGTGCCAGCAGCTCCGGACAGGGCGAGTATAATTCACCCCTCCACTTT
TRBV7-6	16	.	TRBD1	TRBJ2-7	CASSSQLRTGSYEQYF	TGTGCCAGCAGCTCTCAACTCCGGACAGGCAGCTACGAGCAGTACTTC
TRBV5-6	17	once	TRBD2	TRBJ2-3	CASSLRLAGGRTDTQYF	TGTGCCAGCAGCTTGCGGCTAGCGGGGGGTCGGACAGATACGCAGTATTTT
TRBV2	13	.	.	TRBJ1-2	CASSESPNYGYTF	TGTGCCAGCAGTGAATCCCCGAACTATGGCTACACCTTC
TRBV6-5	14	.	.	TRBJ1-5	CASSPGTGNQPQHF	TGTGCCAGCAGCCCCGGTACGGGCAATCAGCCCCAGCATTTT
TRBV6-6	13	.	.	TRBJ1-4	CAIQKGVNEKLFF	TGTGCCATCCAGAAGGGGGTTAATGAAAAACTGTTTTTT
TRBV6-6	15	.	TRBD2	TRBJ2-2	CASTALAGSTGELFF	TGTGCCAGCACCGCACTAGCGGGGTCCACCGGGGAGCTGTTTTTT
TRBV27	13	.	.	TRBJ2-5	CASSLIRGETQYF	TGTGCCAGCAGTTTAATAAGGGGAGAGACCCAGTACTTC
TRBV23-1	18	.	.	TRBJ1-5	CASSQSCNRDYSNQPQHF	TGCGCCAGCAGTCAATCTTGTAACAGAGACTATAGCAATCAGCCCCAGCATTTT
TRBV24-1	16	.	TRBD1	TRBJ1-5	CATSDVPGQECQPQHF	TGTGCCACCAGTGATGTCCCGGGACAGGAGTGTCAGCCCCAGCATTTT
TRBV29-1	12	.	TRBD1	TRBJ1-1	CSVDRGRAEAFF	TGCAGCGTTGACAGGGGGCGAGCTGAAGCTTTCTTT
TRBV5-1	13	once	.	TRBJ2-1	CATRSTAYNEQFF	TGCGCCACACGATCGACAGCATACAATGAGCAGTTCTTC
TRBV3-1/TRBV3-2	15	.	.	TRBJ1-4	CASSARQDNNEKLFF	TGTGCCAGCAGCGCCCGACAGGACAACAATGAAAAACTGTTTTTT
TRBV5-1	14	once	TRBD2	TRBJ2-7	CASSISGGYYEQYF	TGCGCCAGCAGTATCAGCGGGGGCTACTACGAGCAGTACTTC
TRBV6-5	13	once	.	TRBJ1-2	CASSYQGREGYTF	TGTGCCAGCAGTTACCAGGGGCGCGAGGGCTACACCTTC
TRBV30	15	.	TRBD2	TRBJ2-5	CAWTTRDYRQETQYF	TGTGCCTGGACCACCCGGGACTACCGCCAAGAGACCCAGTACTTC
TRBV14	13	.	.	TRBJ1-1	CASSPTGNTEAFF	TGTGCCAGCAGCCCGACAGGGAACACTGAAGCTTTCTTT
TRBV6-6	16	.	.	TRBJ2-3	CASTYRRGRGTDTQYF	TGTGCCAGCACCTACCGCCGGGGCAGGGGTACAGATACGCAGTATTTT
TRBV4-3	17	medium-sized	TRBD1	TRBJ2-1	CASSRSLGTELTNEQFF	TGCGCCAGCAGTCGCTCACTGGGGACAGAACTTACCAATGAGCAGTTCTTC
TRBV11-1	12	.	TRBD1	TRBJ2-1	CASGNRGNEQFF	TGTGCCAGCGGAAACAGGGGGAATGAGCAGTTCTTC
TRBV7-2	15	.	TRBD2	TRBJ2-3	CASSPQRGPPDTQYF	TGTGCCAGCAGCCCTCAGCGGGGCCCCCCAGATACGCAGTATTTT
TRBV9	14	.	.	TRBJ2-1	CASSVGQGAGEQFF	TGTGCCAGCAGCGTAGGACAGGGAGCGGGTGAGCAGTTCTTC
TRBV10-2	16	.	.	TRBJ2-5	CASSGVDREVLETQYF	TGCGCCAGCAGTGGTGTAGACAGGGAGGTACTCGAGACCCAGTACTTC
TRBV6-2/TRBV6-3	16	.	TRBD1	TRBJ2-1	CASSLMTGTGNNEQFF	TGTGCCAGCAGTTTGATGACCGGGACAGGGAACAATGAGCAGTTCTTC
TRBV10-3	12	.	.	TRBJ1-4	CATAGDGEKLFF	TGTGCCACGGCAGGGGATGGCGAAAAACTGTTTTTT
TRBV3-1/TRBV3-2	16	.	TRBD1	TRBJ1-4	CASSSSIGTGGEKLFF	TGTGCCAGCAGCTCATCTATCGGGACAGGGGGTGAAAAACTGTTTTTT
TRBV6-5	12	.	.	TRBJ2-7	CASSYSGGQQYF	TGTGCCAGCAGTTACTCGGGGGGTCAGCAGTACTTC
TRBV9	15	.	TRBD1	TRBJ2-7	CASSVEAGTVYEQYF	TGTGCCAGCAGCGTAGAAGCCGGGACAGTCTACGAGCAGTACTTC
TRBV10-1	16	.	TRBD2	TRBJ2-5	CASSDPGLAGEETQYF	TGCGCCAGCAGTGACCCCGGACTAGCGGGGGAAGAGACCCAGTACTTC
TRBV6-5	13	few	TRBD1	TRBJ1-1	CASSRTGMGEAFF	TGTGCCAGCAGCCGGACAGGGATGGGGGAAGCTTTCTTT
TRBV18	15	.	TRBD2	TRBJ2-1	CASSELAGRDNEQFF	TGTGCCAGCTCAGAACTAGCGGGGCGGGACAATGAGCAGTTCTTC